This T cell receptor (beta chain) is drawn from a study of early T cells in non-severe SARS-CoV-2 infection. About the research overall: Alpha and beta chains were unpaired, from unsorted whole-blood bulk RNA.

CDR1 and CDR2 (germline): SGHRS, YFSETQ. V lost 0 bases and J lost 0, with 6 bases in between. The CDR3 has 15 residues. Individual cDNA molecules each received unique molecular identifiers attached to them. MiXCR, run by TCRdb on the 5' RACE reads, gives a single entry per CDR3 protein. The sample holds under 85,000 distinct CDR3 sequences, more than 14% seen once. The chain links TRBV5-1 to TRBJ2-2, with D uncertain. The source material was whole blood, sampled at baseline. The receptor comes from an adult who was a healthcare worker with PCR-confirmed SARS-CoV-2 infection or an uninfected control (not recorded which). As DNA, the CDR3 is TGCGCCAGCAGCTTGGACGCTCCGAACACCGGGGAGCTGTTTTTT. It yields the protein CASSLDAPNTGELFF.